These 14 T cell receptor beta chains originate from one sample sequenced in a study of blood T cell repertoires in COVID-19. Repertoires were generated with immunoSEQ multiplex PCR, while TCRdb's copy carries only in-frame clones and drops some. The sample has some 150,000 clones, about 85% seen once. Input material: peripheral blood. The receptors originated from a human donor with acute or convalescent COVID-19. The donor label of this sample is uncertain.

The chain links TRBV9 to TRBJ1-3, with 7 bases that match TRBD1. CDR3 size: 16 residues. The V and J ends lost 0 bases and 2 bases, in that order; junction bases with no gene match: 5. Germline-derived CDR1 and CDR2 are SGDLS and YYNGEE. The CDR3, as DNA: TGTGCCAGCAGCGTAGAGACAGGGTGGGCTGGAAACACCATATATTTT. Translation: CASSVETGWAGNTIYF.

The gene calls are TRBV3-1 (or the pseudogene TRBV3-2) and TRBJ2-7; 9 nucleotides match TRBD2. The CDR3 spans 16 residues. Looked up from germline, CDR1 is LGHDT and CDR2 is YNNKEL (reference sequence). Losses at the gene ends were 4 bases for V and 3 bases for J; bases not matched to a gene: 10. CDR3 in DNA: TGTGCCAGCAGCCGCGATACGTCACTAGCGGGCTACGAGCAGTACTTC. This gives the protein CASSRDTSLAGYEQYF.

J is TRBJ1-5 and V is TRBV2; D possibly corresponds to TRBD1 (6 bases). Germline values: CDR1 SNHLY, CDR2 FYNNEI. The ends were cut back, 3 bases at V and 5 bases at J, with 14 bases in the middle. The CDR3 totals 15 residues. The DNA for the CDR3 is TGTGCCAGCAGTGACTCCAGGGGAGTCTATCAGCCCCAGCATTTT. This codes for CASSDSRGVYQPQHF.

The chain joins TRBV3-1 (or the pseudogene TRBV3-2) to TRBJ1-2, with 8 bases fitting TRBD1. The V segment lost 0 bases and the J segment 7 bases; nucleotides outside the gene matches: 7. In germline, CDR1 is LGHDT, CDR2 YNNKEL (reference sequence). The CDR3 length is 15 residues. The CDR3 sequence: CASSQEGGTGGGYTF. CDR3 sequence (DNA): TGTGCCAGCAGCCAAGAAGGGGGGACAGGCGGTGGCTACACCTTC.

The chain's CDR3 is CASSRTTGANEKLFF. The CDR3 bases are TGTGCCAGCTCCCGGACCACAGGGGCTAATGAAAAACTGTTTTTT. The chain uses TRBV18 and TRBJ1-4, with 7 bases that match TRBD1. The germline V gene has CDR1 KGHSH and CDR2 LQKENI. V lost 6 bases, J lost 3 bases, and 7 bases stayed unmatched. The CDR3 extends over 15 amino acids.

This sequence joins TRBV5-1 and TRBJ1-4, with 9 positions matching TRBD1. V was pared by 4 bases and J by 7 bases, with 5 bases of the junction left unmatched. The CDR3 is 14 residues long. From germline, CDR1 is SGHRS and CDR2 YFSETQ. This CDR3 is CASSRGQGSEKLFF. The CDR3 nucleotides read TGCGCCAGCAGCAGGGGACAGGGAAGTGAAAAACTGTTTTTT.

This clone was picked up a small number of times. The gene calls are TRBV25-1 and TRBJ1-5; 8 positions agree with TRBD1. V trimming: 6 bases; J trimming: 2 bases; junction bases outside the gene matches: 3. There are 14 residues in the CDR3. Germline CDR1 MGHDK, CDR2 SYGVNS. CDR3 bases: TGTGCCAGCAGGGACAGGGAAGGCAATCAGCCCCAGCATTTT. It is translated as CASRDREGNQPQHF.

The chain couples TRBV5-1 to TRBJ2-1; unclear D gene. The CDR3 contains 12 residues. The germline V gene encodes CDR1 SGHRS and CDR2 YFSETQ. V was pared by 1 base and J by 9 bases, with 8 bases between. The CDR3 is CASSLSGVEQFF. In nucleotides, the CDR3 is TGCGCCAGCAGCTTGTCCGGTGTTGAGCAGTTCTTC.

In nucleotides, the CDR3 is TGTGCCAGCAGCTTATACAGGTCGAACACTGAAGCTTTCTTT. It is translated as CASSLYRSNTEAFF. The J gene is TRBJ1-1, the V gene TRBV7-2; possible D gene TRBD1, 5 bases. Germline loops: CDR1 SGHTA, CDR2 FQGNSA. CDR3 length: 14 amino acids. V lost 2 bases, J lost 1 base, and 8 bases lay in between.

V is TRBV19 and J is TRBJ2-6; no reliable D call. The CDR3 loop spans 16 amino acids. CDR1 is LNHDA and CDR2 is SQIVND in the germline V gene (reference sequence). V lost 7 bases and J 1 base, leaving 14 bases between the germline ends. The CDR3: CASKKQMFSGANVLTF. CDR3 coding DNA: TGTGCCAGTAAAAAGCAAATGTTTTCTGGGGCCAACGTCCTGACTTTC.

The chain joins TRBV11-2 to TRBJ1-6; D is unclear. V was cut by 11 bases and J by 5 bases, with 13 bases left in between. The CDR3 runs 13 residues. CDR1 is SGHAT and CDR2 is FQNNGV in the germline V gene. Here the CDR3 DNA reads TGTGCCTCCAGTAATGAAGATAATTCACCCCTCCACTTT. Translating gives CASSNEDNSPLHF.

The chain joins TRBV10-3 to TRBJ1-6; D not resolved. V was cut by 4 bases and J by 0 bases, with 7 bases left in between. Germline V gene lookup returns CDR1 ENHRY and CDR2 SYGVKD. This CDR3 is built from 15 residues. The CDR3 protein is CAISVGSSYNSPLHF. The CDR3 DNA is TGTGCCATCAGTGTAGGGAGCTCCTATAATTCACCCCTCCACTTT.

V gene TRBV6-6 combines with J gene TRBJ2-1; 11 bases map to TRBD2. Germline CDR1 is MNHNY and CDR2 is SVGAGI (reference sequence). CDR3 length: 16 residues. V was pared by 0 bases and J by 5 bases, with 3 bases of the junction left unmatched. The CDR3 DNA follows: TGTGCCAGCAGTTACTCACCGGGACTAGCGGACAATGAGCAGTTCTTC. Translated: CASSYSPGLADNEQFF.

This clone was found once. V gene TRBV10-3 combines with J gene TRBJ1-1; unclear D gene. Between the trimmed V and J ends, which lost 0 bases and 7 bases, there was a span of 12 bases. The CDR3 length is 14 residues. Germline CDR1 reads ENHRY; CDR2 reads SYGVKD. CDR3 sequence: CAISESKQTYEAFF. DNA of the CDR3: TGTGCCATCAGTGAGTCGAAACAGACCTATGAAGCTTTCTTT.